This TCR beta chain was recorded in a study of OX40 agonist ivuxolimab in advanced cancers. Germline CDR1 KGHSH, CDR2 LQKENI. J gave up 0 bases and V 3 bases, and 1 base lay outside the gene matches. The CDR3 totals 15 residues. People who had autoimmune disease history or systemic immunosuppression were excluded. Only in-frame clones appear in the TCRdb table, and some are missing; sequencing was by immunoSEQ multiplex PCR. The table has about 21,000 clones, 85% seen once. The genes are TRBV18 and TRBJ1-5; 8 bases are shared with TRBD1. The sequencing here drew on CD4+ or CD8+ T cells sorted from blood, taken in a trial of the OX40 agonist ivuxolimab. The sequence derives from an adult with an advanced solid tumor such as melanoma, head and neck, liver or kidney cancer. Here the CDR3 DNA reads TGTGCCAGCTCACCGACAGGGGATAGCAATCAGCCCCAGCATTTT. Its protein is CASSPTGDSNQPQHF.